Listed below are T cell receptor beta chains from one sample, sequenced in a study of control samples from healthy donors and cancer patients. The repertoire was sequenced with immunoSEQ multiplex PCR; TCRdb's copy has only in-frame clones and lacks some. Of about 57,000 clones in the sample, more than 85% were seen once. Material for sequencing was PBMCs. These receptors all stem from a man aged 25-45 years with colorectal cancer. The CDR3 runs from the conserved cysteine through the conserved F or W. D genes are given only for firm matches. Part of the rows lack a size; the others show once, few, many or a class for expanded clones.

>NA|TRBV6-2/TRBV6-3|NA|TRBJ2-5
TGTGCCAGCAGTTATAAATTCCGCACAGAGACCCAGTACTTC
CASSYKFRTETQYF
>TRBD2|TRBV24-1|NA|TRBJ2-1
TGTGCCACCAGTGATTCGGGACTAGCGGGGGGCGATGAGCAGTTCTTC
CATSDSGLAGGDEQFF
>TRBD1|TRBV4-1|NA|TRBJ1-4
TGCGCCAGCAGCCTAAGTACAGGGGGTATCGGGGAAAAACTGTTTTTT
CASSLSTGGIGEKLFF
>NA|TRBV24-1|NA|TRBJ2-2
TGTGCCACCAGTGACCCCATCAATGACTGGGCCGGGGAGCTGTTTTTT
CATSDPINDWAGELFF
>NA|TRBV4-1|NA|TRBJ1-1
TGCGCCAGCAGCCAACCATATCGAGACAGGACAAACACTGAAGCTTTCTTT
CASSQPYRDRTNTEAFF
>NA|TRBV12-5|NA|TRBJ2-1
TGTGCTAGTGGTTTGGACAGGATCAGGAATAACAATGAGCAGTTCTTC
CASGLDRIRNNNEQFF
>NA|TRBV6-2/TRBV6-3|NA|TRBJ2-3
TGTGCCAGCATCCCTGGGTTGGGACCTAGCACAGATACGCAGTATTTT
CASIPGLGPSTDTQYF
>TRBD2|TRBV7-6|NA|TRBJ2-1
TGTGCCAGCAGCTTAGACGTAGCGGGGGGCCAAAACGCCAATGAGCAGTTCTTC
CASSLDVAGGQNANEQFF
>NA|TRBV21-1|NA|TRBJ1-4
TGTGCCAGCAGCAAACTGGACGGGAGTGAAAAACTGTTTTTT
CASSKLDGSEKLFF
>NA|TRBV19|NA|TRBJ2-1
TGTGCCAGTAGTGTCTGGACCACCAATGAGCAGTTCTTC
CASSVWTTNEQFF
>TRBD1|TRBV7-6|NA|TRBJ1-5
TGTGCCAGCAGCGTGGGACAGGATCAGCCCCAGCATTTT
CASSVGQDQPQHF
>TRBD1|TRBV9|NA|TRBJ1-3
TGTGCCAGCAGCGTAGAAGGGGACAGCCGCTCTGGAAACACCATATATTTT
CASSVEGDSRSGNTIYF
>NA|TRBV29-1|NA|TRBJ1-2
TGCAGCGTTTTCTTTCCGGGAGGCGAAGGCTACACCTTC
CSVFFPGGEGYTF
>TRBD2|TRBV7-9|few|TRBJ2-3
TGTGCCAGCAGCTTAGCGGGGGGGACAGATACGCAGTATTTT
CASSLAGGTDTQYF
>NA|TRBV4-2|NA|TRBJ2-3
TGTGCCAGCAGCCAAGATCAGAGGCCGAGAGAGACGCAGTATTTT
CASSQDQRPRETQYF
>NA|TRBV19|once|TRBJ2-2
TGTGCCAGTAGTATAGCCGCCTTTGGGAGGACCGGGGAGCTGTTTTTT
CASSIAAFGRTGELFF
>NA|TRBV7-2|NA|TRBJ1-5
TGTGCCAGCAGCTGGGACGGACAGCTCAATCAGCCCCAGCATTTT
CASSWDGQLNQPQHF
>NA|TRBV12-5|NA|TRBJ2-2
TGTGCTAGTGGCCCAGGGTTCGGGGAGCTGTTTTTT
CASGPGFGELFF
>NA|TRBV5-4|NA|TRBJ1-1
TGTGCCAGCAGCGACCGACAGTCGAACACTGAAGCTTTCTTT
CASSDRQSNTEAFF
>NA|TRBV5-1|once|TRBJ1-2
TGCGCCAGCAGCGTAACACAGGGAACCTATGGCTACACCTTC
CASSVTQGTYGYTF
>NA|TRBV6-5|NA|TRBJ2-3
TGTGCCAGCAGTTACTCCGAACTAGCTTACACAGATACGCAGTATTTT
CASSYSELAYTDTQYF
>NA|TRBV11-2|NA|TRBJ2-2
TGTGCCAGCAGCCCCAGGAGAGGGACCAACACCGGGGAGCTGTTTTTT
CASSPRRGTNTGELFF
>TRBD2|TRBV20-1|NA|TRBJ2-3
TGCAGTGCTAGTCTCGGACTAGCGGGGGGGGGCACAGATACGCAGTATTTT
CSASLGLAGGGTDTQYF
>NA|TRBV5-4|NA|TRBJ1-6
TGTGCCAGCAGCCTGCAGGGCTATAATTCACCCCTCCACTTT
CASSLQGYNSPLHF
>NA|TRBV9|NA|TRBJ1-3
TGTGCCAGCAGTCCTGGACTGTTTTCTGGAAACACCATATATTTT
CASSPGLFSGNTIYF
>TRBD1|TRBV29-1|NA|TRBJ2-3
TGCAGCGTAGGTGGGACAGGGGATAGCACAGATACGCAGTATTTT
CSVGGTGDSTDTQYF
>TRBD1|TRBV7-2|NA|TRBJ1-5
TGTGCCAGCAGCTTACAGGGGACAGTCAATCAGCCCCAGCATTTT
CASSLQGTVNQPQHF
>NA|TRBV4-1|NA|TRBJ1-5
TGCGCCAGCAGCACAGGGAGCCTCAATCAGCCCCAGCATTTT
CASSTGSLNQPQHF
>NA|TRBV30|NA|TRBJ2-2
TGTGCCTGGAACGGCCAAGCGAACACCGGGGAGCTGTTTTTT
CAWNGQANTGELFF
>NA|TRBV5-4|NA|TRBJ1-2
TGTGCCAGCAGCCAGTACTATATCTCGGCTAACTATGGCTACACCTTC
CASSQYYISANYGYTF
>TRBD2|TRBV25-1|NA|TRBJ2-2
TGTGCCAGCAGTGATATTGGGGAGGGGTGGGACACCGGGGAGCTGTTTTTT
CASSDIGEGWDTGELFF
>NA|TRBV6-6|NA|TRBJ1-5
TGTGCCAGCAGGCAGAGGCAGGGCAATCAGCCCCAGCATTTT
CASRQRQGNQPQHF
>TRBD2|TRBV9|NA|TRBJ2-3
TGTGCCAGCAGCCCACGACTAGCGCGGAATACGCAGTATTTT
CASSPRLARNTQYF
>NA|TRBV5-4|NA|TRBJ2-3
TGTGCCAGCAGCTCCCCCATAAGCACAGATACGCAGTATTTT
CASSSPISTDTQYF
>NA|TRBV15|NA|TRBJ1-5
TGTGCCACCAGCAGGCAGTCCAATCAGCCCCAGCATTTT
CATSRQSNQPQHF
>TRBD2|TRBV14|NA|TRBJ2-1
TGTGCCAGCAGTCCTGACTCCCTTATTAGCGGGGGACCCAAAGTGGAGCAGTTCTTC
CASSPDSLISGGPKVEQFF
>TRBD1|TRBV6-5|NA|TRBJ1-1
TGTGCCAGCAGTTACGTTGGACAGGGCGACGCTTTCTTT
CASSYVGQGDAFF
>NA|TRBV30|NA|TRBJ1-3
TGTGCCTGGACCACAGACGGCGGCTCTGGAAACACCATATATTTT
CAWTTDGGSGNTIYF
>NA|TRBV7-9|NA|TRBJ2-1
TGTGCCAGCAGCTTAGACCCCCACAATGAGCAGTTCTTC
CASSLDPHNEQFF
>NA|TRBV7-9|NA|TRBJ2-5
TGTGCCAGCACCCCCCAAGGGGAGACCCAGTACTTC
CASTPQGETQYF
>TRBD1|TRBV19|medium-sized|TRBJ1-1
TGTGCCAGTACGCCAGGGGGCGATTCATGGAGCACTGAAGCTTTCTTT
CASTPGGDSWSTEAFF
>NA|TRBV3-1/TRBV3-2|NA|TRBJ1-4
TGTGCCAGCTCGATGGGGGTAGTTGAAAAACTGTTTTTT
CASSMGVVEKLFF
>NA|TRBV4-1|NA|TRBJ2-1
TGCGCCAGCAGCCAAGAACCGCCAAGGGCGCAGTTCTTC
CASSQEPPRAQFF
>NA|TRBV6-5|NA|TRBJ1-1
TGTGCCAGCATCCGAAATGCCCGGGACTCTTTCTTT
CASIRNARDSFF
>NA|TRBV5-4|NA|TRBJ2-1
TGTGCCAGCACCCCTAAGGAGTTGAGTATAGATGAGCAGTTCTTC
CASTPKELSIDEQFF
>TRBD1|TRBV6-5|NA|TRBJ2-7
TGTGCCAGCAGTTACACCCTGGACAGGGTTTTCTACGAGCAGTACTTC
CASSYTLDRVFYEQYF
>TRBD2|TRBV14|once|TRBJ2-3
TGTGCCAGCAGCCCTTGGACTAGCGGGGTTAGCACAGATACGCAGTATTTT
CASSPWTSGVSTDTQYF
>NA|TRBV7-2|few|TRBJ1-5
TGTGCCAGCAGCTTAAGAGCTAGCAATCAGCCCCAGCATTTT
CASSLRASNQPQHF
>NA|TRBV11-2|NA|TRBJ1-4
TGTGCCAGCAGCCGTTACAGCCGGGGCACTAATGAAAAACTGTTTTTT
CASSRYSRGTNEKLFF
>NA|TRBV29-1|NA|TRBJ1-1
TGCAGCGTTGAAGAACCCAGGCACACTGAAGCTTTCTTT
CSVEEPRHTEAFF
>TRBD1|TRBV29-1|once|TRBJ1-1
TGCAGCGTTGGGGGTGGGAAGTGGGACAGGGGAGCTGAAGCTTTCTTT
CSVGGGKWDRGAEAFF